This T cell receptor beta chain was profiled in a study of Ad26.COV2.S vaccination and SARS-CoV-2 variants. Study-wide results and limits: Spike-specific responses of CD8+ and CD4+ T cells were reported to display substantial breadth after vaccination. Across vaccine and placebo recipients, the breadth of non-spike TCRs was similar.

This CDR3 has 15 amino acids. Germline V CDR1 and CDR2: MDHEN, SYDVKM. V was clipped by 5 bases and J by 6 bases; unmatched bases: 11. Assay: immunoSEQ multiplex PCR; the TCRdb copy retains only in-frame clones and omits some. Seen here are under 300,000 clones, approximately 88% observed once, and the top ten hold less than 3.5%. Documented treatment: over 15 received Ad26.COV2.S at low or high dose, single or two shots; 5 received placebo; per-sample allocation not given. Sample collection was performed on day 63 after the first vaccine or placebo injection. On this clone itself: Antigen specificity is unknown.

This chain uses TRBV28 with TRBJ1-1, with 8 bases fitting TRBD1. The clonotype comes from a person aged 18 to 59 who received the Ad26.COV2.S COVID-19 vaccine or a placebo. Material: peripheral blood, obtained in a trial of Ad26.COV2.S vaccine versus placebo. In DNA, the CDR3 is TGTGCCAGCAGTCCCGTCACAGGGGGTATGGCTGAAGCTTTCTTT. As protein: CASSPVTGGMAEAFF.